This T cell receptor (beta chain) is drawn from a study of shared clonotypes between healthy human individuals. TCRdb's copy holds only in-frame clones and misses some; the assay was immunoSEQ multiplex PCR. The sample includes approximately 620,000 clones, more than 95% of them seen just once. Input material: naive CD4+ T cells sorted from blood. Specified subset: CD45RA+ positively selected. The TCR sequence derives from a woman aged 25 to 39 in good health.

This CDR3 is CASSLRGSYEQYF. The CDR3, as DNA: TGTGCCAGCAGTCTCAGGGGGTCGTACGAGCAGTACTTC. The chain links TRBV11-1 to TRBJ2-7; 7 bases agree with TRBD1. The CDR3 contains 13 residues. The V gene end was trimmed by 6 bases and the J gene end by 4 bases; junction bases not matched to a gene: 6. The germline V gene has CDR1 SGHAT and CDR2 FQDESV (reference sequence).